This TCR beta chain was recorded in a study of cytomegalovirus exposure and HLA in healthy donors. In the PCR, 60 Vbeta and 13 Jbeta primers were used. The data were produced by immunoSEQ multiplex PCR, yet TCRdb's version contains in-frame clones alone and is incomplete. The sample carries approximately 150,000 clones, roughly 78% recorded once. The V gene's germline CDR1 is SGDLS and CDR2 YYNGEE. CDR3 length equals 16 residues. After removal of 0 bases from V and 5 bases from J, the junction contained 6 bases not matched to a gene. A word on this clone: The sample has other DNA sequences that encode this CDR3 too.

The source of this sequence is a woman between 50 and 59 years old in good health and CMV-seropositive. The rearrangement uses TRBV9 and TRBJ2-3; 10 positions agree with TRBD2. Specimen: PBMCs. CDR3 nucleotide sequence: TGTGCCAGCAGCGTAGACAGCGGGGGGGCCCGAGATACGCAGTATTTT. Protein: CASSVDSGGARDTQYF.